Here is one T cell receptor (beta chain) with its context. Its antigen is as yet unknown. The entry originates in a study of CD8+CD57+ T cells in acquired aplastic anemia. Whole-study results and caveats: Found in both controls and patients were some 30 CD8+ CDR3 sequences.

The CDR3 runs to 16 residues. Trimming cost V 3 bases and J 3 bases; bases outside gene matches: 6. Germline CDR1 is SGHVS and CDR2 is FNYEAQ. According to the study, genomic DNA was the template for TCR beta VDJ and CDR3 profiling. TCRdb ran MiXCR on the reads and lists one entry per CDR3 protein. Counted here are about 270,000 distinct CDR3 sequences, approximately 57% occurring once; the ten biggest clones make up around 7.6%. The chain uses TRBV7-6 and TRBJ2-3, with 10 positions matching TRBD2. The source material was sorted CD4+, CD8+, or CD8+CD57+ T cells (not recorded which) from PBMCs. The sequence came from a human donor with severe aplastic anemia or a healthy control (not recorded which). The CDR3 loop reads CASSFSGGALTDTQYF. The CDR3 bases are TGTGCCAGCAGCTTCAGCGGGGGGGCCCTAACAGATACGCAGTATTTT.